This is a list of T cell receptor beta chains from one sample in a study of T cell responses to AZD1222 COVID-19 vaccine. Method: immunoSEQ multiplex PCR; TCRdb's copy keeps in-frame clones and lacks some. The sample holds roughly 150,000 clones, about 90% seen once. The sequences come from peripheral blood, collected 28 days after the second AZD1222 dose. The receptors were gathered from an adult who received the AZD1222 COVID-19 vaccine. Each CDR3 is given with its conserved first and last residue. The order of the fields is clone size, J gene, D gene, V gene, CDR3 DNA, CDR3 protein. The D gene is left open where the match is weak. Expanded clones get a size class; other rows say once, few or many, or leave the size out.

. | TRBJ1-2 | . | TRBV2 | TGTGCCAGCACTTTGTCTAACTATGGCTACACCTTC | CASTLSNYGYTF
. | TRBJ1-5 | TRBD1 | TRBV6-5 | TGTGCCAGCAGTCCACAGGGGTTACTGGGTCAGCCCCAGCATTTT | CASSPQGLLGQPQHF
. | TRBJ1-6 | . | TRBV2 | TGTGCCAGCAGCAGGGTGGCCTATAATTCACCCCTCCACTTT | CASSRVAYNSPLHF
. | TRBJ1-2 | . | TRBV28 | TGTGCCAGCAGTTTTCAGTATGGCTACACCTTC | CASSFQYGYTF
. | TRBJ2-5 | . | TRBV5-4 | TGTGCCAGCAGCTTGGTTGCACGGATGCAAGAGACCCAGTACTTC | CASSLVARMQETQYF
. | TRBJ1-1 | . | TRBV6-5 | TGTGCCAGCAGTCCTCAGCAGGGGTCCACTGAAGCTTTCTTT | CASSPQQGSTEAFF
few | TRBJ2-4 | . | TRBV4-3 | TGCGCCAGCAGCCAAGAACGTTGGGGAAACATTCAGTACTTC | CASSQERWGNIQYF
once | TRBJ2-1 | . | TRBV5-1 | TGCGCCAGCAGCTTGACCCCTTGGGGGGCGAATGAGCAGTTCTTC | CASSLTPWGANEQFF
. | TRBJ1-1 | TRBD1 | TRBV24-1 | TGTGCCACCAGTGTGAACGGACAGGGCCAAGCTTTCTTT | CATSVNGQGQAFF
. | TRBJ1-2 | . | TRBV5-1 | TGCGCCAGCAGGGACGGGCCCACTGTGGGGGGCTACACCTTC | CASRDGPTVGGYTF
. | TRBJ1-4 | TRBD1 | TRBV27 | TGTGCCAGCAGCTCCCTAACAGGGGGCAATGAAAAACTGTTTTTT | CASSSLTGGNEKLFF
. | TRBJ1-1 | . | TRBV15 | TGTGCCACCAGCAGAGGCCCGTCCGGCTCCAACACTGAAGCTTTCTTT | CATSRGPSGSNTEAFF
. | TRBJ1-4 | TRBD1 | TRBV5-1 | TGCGCCAGCAGCTTGGGCGGACAGGGGGCGTATGAAAAACTGTTTTTT | CASSLGGQGAYEKLFF
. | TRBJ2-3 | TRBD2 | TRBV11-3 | TGTGCCAGCAGATTAGCGGGGACAGATACGCAGTATTTT | CASRLAGTDTQYF
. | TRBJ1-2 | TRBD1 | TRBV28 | TGTGCCAGCAGTACCTCAGGGGGCGCGGGGGGCTACACCTTC | CASSTSGGAGGYTF
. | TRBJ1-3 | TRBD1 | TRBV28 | TGTGCCAGCAACGGGGGGGGACAGGGGACTCTCACTGGAAACACCATATATTTT | CASNGGGQGTLTGNTIYF
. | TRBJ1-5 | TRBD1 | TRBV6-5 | TGTGCCAGCAGGATGACAGGGAACCATCAGCCCCAGCATTTT | CASRMTGNHQPQHF
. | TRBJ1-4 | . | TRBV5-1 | TGCGCCAGCAGCCCCGTTGGGTCAACTAATGAAAAACTGTTTTTT | CASSPVGSTNEKLFF
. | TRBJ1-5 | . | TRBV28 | TGTGCCAGCAGTTGGGGACTCAATCAGCCCCAGCATTTT | CASSWGLNQPQHF
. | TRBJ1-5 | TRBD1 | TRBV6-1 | TGTGCCAGCAGTGAAGGCAGGGGGAGCACCAATCAGCCCCAGCATTTT | CASSEGRGSTNQPQHF
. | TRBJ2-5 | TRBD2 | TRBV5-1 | TGCGCCAGCAGCTTGCCCCCAGCGGGGGGGCGAGAGACCCAGTACTTC | CASSLPPAGGRETQYF
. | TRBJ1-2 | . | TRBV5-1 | TGCGCCAGCAGCGTTGGTTCTGGGAATGGCTACACCTTC | CASSVGSGNGYTF
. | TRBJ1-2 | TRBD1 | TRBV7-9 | TGTGCCAGCAGCCCACAGGGGGGAGGTGGCTACACCTTC | CASSPQGGGGYTF
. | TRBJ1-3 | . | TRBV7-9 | TGTGCCAGCAGCTTAGCAGGGGCCAAAGTAACTGGAAACACCATATATTTT | CASSLAGAKVTGNTIYF
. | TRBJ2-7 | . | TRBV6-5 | TGTGCCAGCAGTTACTCGTACGGGAAAGGGTACGAGCAGTACTTC | CASSYSYGKGYEQYF